This passage covers 26 T cell receptor beta chains from one sample sequenced in a study of blood T cell repertoires in COVID-19. Measured with immunoSEQ multiplex PCR; TCRdb has only the in-frame clones, and not every one. The sample has 300,000 to 400,000 clones; approximately 86% are singletons. The specimen was peripheral blood. Every receptor here comes from a woman aged 55 to 70 with COVID-19, enrolled during active disease.

This clone was counted a few times. The same CDR3 arises from other DNA sequences in this sample as well. The chain couples TRBV5-1 to TRBJ2-5; 9 positions match TRBD1. V shed 5 bases and J 5 bases; nucleotides not matched to a gene: 4. The CDR3 has 13 amino acids. Per the germline V gene, CDR1 is SGHRS and CDR2 is YFSETQ. DNA for the CDR3: TGCGCCAGCAGTTGGACAGGGGAGGAGACCCAGTACTTC. Amino acid sequence: CASSWTGEETQYF.

This clone has only a few counts. V usage is TRBV9 and J usage is TRBJ1-2; D perhaps matches TRBD1 (5 bases). The CDR3 length is 16 residues. The V end lost 2 bases, the J end lost 3 bases, and 17 bases lay between the germline ends. The V gene's germline CDR1 is SGDLS and CDR2 YYNGEE. DNA of the CDR3: TGTGCCAGCAGCGTCCCTAGGACGGACACGGACTATGGCTACACCTTC. Protein product: CASSVPRTDTDYGYTF. The full variable domain, with the rest looked up from reference TRBV9 and TRBJ1-2, is DSGVTQTPKHLITATGQRVTLRCSPRSGDLSVYWYQQSLDQGLQFLIQYYNGEERAKGNILERFSAQQFPDLHSELNLSSLELGDSALYFCASSVPRTDTDYGYTFGSGTRLTVV.

The genes are TRBV13 and TRBJ2-5, with a weak D call TRBD1 (5 bases). CDR3 size: 14 residues. Per germline, CDR1 PRHDT and CDR2 FYEKMQ (reference sequence). V was cut by 4 bases and J by 2 bases, with 11 bases left in between. The CDR3 nucleotides read TGTGCCAGCAGCTCCCAGGGAATTCAAGAGACCCAGTACTTC. As protein: CASSSQGIQETQYF.

The CDR3 DNA follows: TGCGCCAGCAGCCATAGTAGCTATGGCTACACCTTC. It codes for CASSHSSYGYTF. This chain uses TRBV4-1 with TRBJ1-2; D gene unclear. Deletions cut 3 bases from V and 4 bases from J, with 6 bases between. CDR3 length: 12 residues. In germline, CDR1 is MGHRA, CDR2 YSYEKL.

V usage is TRBV11-3 and J usage is TRBJ1-6; possibly TRBD1 for D (5 bases). Germline V gene data show CDR1 as SGHNT and CDR2 as YENEEA. This CDR3 contains 15 residues. Trimming cost V 2 bases and J 7 bases, with 12 bases left between them. This CDR3 is CASSLYASGNSPLHF. CDR3 bases: TGTGCCAGCAGCTTATACGCGTCAGGGAATTCACCCCTCCACTTT.

This clone came up a few times. The chain links TRBV24-1 to TRBJ2-2; D is possibly TRBD2 (6 bases). The CDR3 spans 13 residues. Germline V gene sequence: CDR1 KGHDR, CDR2 SFDVKD. The V gene lost 10 bases and the J gene lost 2 bases, with 10 bases spanning the gap. CDR3 nucleotides: TGTGCCACGGAGGGACTTAACACCGGGGAGCTGTTTTTT. This encodes CATEGLNTGELFF.

Regarding this clone: The sample contains more than one DNA sequence encoding this CDR3. The V gene is TRBV20-1, the J gene TRBJ1-1; no firm D call. Germline V gene sequence: CDR1 DFQATT, CDR2 SNEGSKA (reference sequence). The V end lost 4 bases, the J end lost 3 bases, and 6 bases lay between the germline ends. This CDR3 has 11 amino acids. The CDR3 protein is CSATGDTEAFF. The CDR3 DNA follows: TGCAGTGCTACCGGGGACACTGAAGCTTTCTTT.

The chain recombines TRBV27 with TRBJ2-3, with D possibly TRBD2 on 6 matching bases. The CDR3 totals 16 residues. The germline V gene has CDR1 MNHEY and CDR2 SMNVEV (reference sequence). V shed 1 base and J shed 0 bases, with 11 bases lying between them. The CDR3 region is CASSLWAGGSTDTQYF. In nucleotides, the CDR3 is TGTGCCAGCAGTTTATGGGCCGGGGGAAGCACAGATACGCAGTATTTT.

This clone has only one observation. CDR3 residues: CASGRDWGAAQYF. In DNA, the CDR3 is TGTGCCAGCGGCCGGGACTGGGGAGCGGCGCAGTATTTT. V is TRBV27 and J is TRBJ2-3; D is possibly TRBD2 (6 bases). V lost 8 bases, J lost 10 bases, and 19 bases lay in between. CDR1 is MNHEY, CDR2 SMNVEV, per germline (reference sequence). The CDR3 sequence is 13 residues long.

The chain recombines TRBV7-9 with TRBJ2-1; no firm D call. The V end lost 5 bases, the J end lost 0 bases, and 14 bases lay between the germline ends. Germline assignment: CDR1 SEHNR and CDR2 FQNEAQ (reference sequence). This CDR3 has 16 amino acids. The CDR3 nucleotides are TGTGCCAGCAGCCCATACGGAGATGGCTCCTACAATGAGCAGTTCTTC. Amino acids: CASSPYGDGSYNEQFF.

V is TRBV18 and J is TRBJ1-1; D remains ambiguous. Germline V gene lookup returns CDR1 KGHSH and CDR2 LQKENI. CDR3 size: 13 residues. V lost 4 bases and J lost 1, with 7 bases in between. The CDR3 coding sequence is TGTGCCAGCTCACAAACATGGAACACTGAAGCTTTCTTT. Its translation is CASSQTWNTEAFF.

The chain has TRBV5-1 and TRBJ2-1; 7 bases match TRBD1. Trimming cost V 4 bases and J 1 base; bases outside gene matches: 5. Germline V lookup: CDR1 SGHRS, CDR2 YFSETQ. The CDR3 covers 15 residues. The CDR3, as DNA: TGCGCCAGCAGCAAGGAACAGGGGTCCTACAATGAGCAGTTCTTC. This sequence encodes CASSKEQGSYNEQFF.

The chain uses TRBV18 and TRBJ2-2; TRBD1 matches 8 bases. Germline CDR1 KGHSH, CDR2 LQKENI. The CDR3 runs to 15 residues. V dropped 6 bases and J dropped 3; count of bases not matched to a gene: 6. DNA for the CDR3: TGTGCCAGCTCCCAGGGGGCGCATCACACCGGGGAGCTGTTTTTT. The encoded protein is CASSQGAHHTGELFF.

The V and J genes are TRBV30 and TRBJ1-2, with 9 bases fitting TRBD1. CDR1 is GTSNPN, CDR2 SVGIG, per germline (reference sequence). The CDR3 has 12 amino acids. The ends lost 5 bases at V and 8 bases at J; junction bases unmatched: 6. This CDR3 is CAWDRTGAGYTF. The DNA for the CDR3 is TGTGCCTGGGATAGGACAGGGGCCGGCTACACCTTC. The entire variable domain, with the rest obtained from reference TRBV30 and TRBJ1-2, is as follows: SQTIHQWPATLVQPVGSPLSLECTVEGTSNPNLYWYRQAAGRGLQLLFYSVGIGQISSEVPQNLSASRPQDRQFILSSKKLLLSDSGFYLCAWDRTGAGYTFGSGTRLTVV.

Note on this clone: Other DNA sequences in the same sample also yield this CDR3. This chain connects TRBV2 to TRBJ2-7; D is uncertain. V was clipped by 4 bases and J by 6 bases, with 4 bases between them. This CDR3 spans 10 amino acids. Per the germline V gene, CDR1 is SNHLY and CDR2 is FYNNEI. The CDR3 DNA reads TGTGCCAGCAGTGGTCGCGAGCAGTACTTC. This translates into CASSGREQYF. Based on the CDR3 plus reference TRBV2 and TRBJ2-7, the full variable domain is EPEVTQTPSHQVTQMGQEVILRCVPISNHLYFYWYRQILGQKVEFLVSFYNNEISEKSEIFDDQFSVERPDGSNFTLKIRSTKLEDSAMYFCASSGREQYFGPGTRLTVT.

There are a few counts of this clone. This sequence joins TRBV7-3 and TRBJ2-7; TRBD2 matches 7 bases. Germline CDR1 and CDR2: SGHTA and FQGTGA. V shed 10 bases and J 7 bases; nucleotides not matched to a gene: 10. This CDR3 is 12 amino acids long. The CDR3 spells CATSTTGGEQYF. The CDR3 coding sequence is TGTGCCACTTCAACGACGGGAGGAGAGCAGTACTTC.

The chain employs TRBV9 and TRBJ2-7; 9 nucleotides align to TRBD1. The CDR3 has 14 amino acids. Germline trimming cut 4 bases from V and 2 bases from J; bases unmatched to any gene: 4. The V gene's germline CDR1 is SGDLS and CDR2 YYNGEE. The CDR3 sequence is CASSLRDRAYEQYF. CDR3 nucleotide sequence: TGTGCCAGCAGCCTCAGGGACAGGGCCTACGAGCAGTACTTC. The full variable domain, with the rest looked up from reference TRBV9 and TRBJ2-7, is DSGVTQTPKHLITATGQRVTLRCSPRSGDLSVYWYQQSLDQGLQFLIQYYNGEERAKGNILERFSAQQFPDLHSELNLSSLELGDSALYFCASSLRDRAYEQYFGPGTRLTVT.

The chain employs TRBV12-5 and TRBJ1-3, with D possibly being TRBD1 (5 bases). Germline V gives CDR1 LGHNT, CDR2 FRNRAP. The CDR3 totals 15 residues. Deletions cut 5 bases from V and 1 base from J, with 12 bases between. This CDR3 reads CASGPGDGSGNTIYF. Written as DNA, the CDR3 is TGTGCTAGTGGTCCGGGGGACGGGTCTGGAAACACCATATATTTT.

The V and J genes are TRBV11-2 and TRBJ1-4; D is unclear. CDR3 size: 14 residues. The ends were cut back, 1 base at V and 8 bases at J, with 11 bases in the middle. Germline CDR1 SGHAT, CDR2 FQNNGV. Written as DNA, the CDR3 is TGTGCCAGCAGCTTAGTGGGCAGTTGGGAAAAACTGTTTTTT. Translation gives CASSLVGSWEKLFF. Based on the CDR3 plus reference TRBV11-2 and TRBJ1-4, the full variable domain is EAGVAQSPRYKIIEKRQSVAFWCNPISGHATLYWYQQILGQGPKLLIQFQNNGVVDDSQLPKDRFSAERLKGVDSTLKIQPAKLEDSAVYLCASSLVGSWEKLFFGSGTQLSVL.

The V call is TRBV6-5, the J call TRBJ1-3; D may be TRBD1 (6 bases). V was shortened by 4 bases and J by 1 base, with 11 bases between the two germline ends. The germline gives CDR1 MNHEY, CDR2 SVGAGI. CDR3 size: 15 residues. The CDR3 bases are TGTGCCAGCAGTTTCATACAGGGTTCTGGAAACACCATATATTTT. It yields the protein CASSFIQGSGNTIYF.

This clone was detected once. The chain combines TRBV6-2 or TRBV6-3 with TRBJ2-3, with a tentative D call TRBD2 (7 bases). Trimming left V 5 bases short and J 2 bases short, with 17 bases between. The CDR3 runs to 16 residues. The germline V gene has CDR1 MNHEY and CDR2 SVGEGT. CDR3 nucleotide sequence: TGTGCCAGCAGTCACGGGGGGCCCTTCCTCACAGATACGCAGTATTTT. This sequence encodes CASSHGGPFLTDTQYF.

The chain carries TRBV19 and TRBJ1-1; the D is unclear. The germline gives CDR1 LNHDA, CDR2 SQIVND (reference sequence). The CDR3 contains 12 residues. Trimming took 4 bases from V and 4 from J, leaving 7 bases between them. Here the CDR3 DNA reads TGTGCCAGTAGTACGTACGGCACTGAAGCTTTCTTT. As protein: CASSTYGTEAFF. The full variable domain, with the rest looked up from reference TRBV19 and TRBJ1-1, is DGGITQSPKYLFRKEGQNVTLSCEQNLNHDAMYWYRQDPGQGLRLIYYSQIVNDFQKGDIAEGYSVSREKKESFPLTVTSAQKNPTAFYLCASSTYGTEAFFGQGTRLTVV.

The rearrangement uses TRBV5-3 and TRBJ2-7; D might be TRBD1 (6 bases). Being an ORF, TRBV5-3 has a function that is uncertain. The V and J ends lost 3 bases and 0 bases respectively, with 22 bases between them. This CDR3 has 18 amino acids. CDR3 residues: CARSCLRDTILSSYEQYF. The CDR3 DNA reads TGTGCCAGAAGCTGCCTCCGGGACACAATCCTGAGCTCCTACGAGCAGTACTTC.

V is TRBV5-6 and J is TRBJ1-2; no reliable D call. V was shortened by 0 bases and J by 8 bases, with 11 bases between the two germline ends. Germline lookup yields CDR1 SGHDT and CDR2 YYEEEE. The CDR3 has 13 residues. DNA of the CDR3: TGTGCCAGCAGCTTGGGCGGCGAAGGAGGCTACACCTTC. It yields the protein CASSLGGEGGYTF.

The V and J genes are TRBV12-3 or TRBV12-4 and TRBJ2-2; no clear D gene. Trimming removed 7 bases at V and 5 bases at J, with 8 bases between. The CDR3 is 12 residues long. For the CDR3, the DNA is TGTGCCAGCACTTTTACAACCGGGGAGCTGTTTTTT. This codes for CASTFTTGELFF.

The chain is built from TRBV30 and TRBJ1-2, with D perhaps TRBD1 (6 bases). Per germline, CDR1 GTSNPN and CDR2 SVGIG (reference sequence). The V end was cut by 1 base, the J end by 3 bases, with 15 bases between. The CDR3 spans 15 residues. The CDR3 DNA is TGTGCCTGGAGTGAAACAGGGTTTTCAGACTATGGCTACACCTTC. Translated: CAWSETGFSDYGYTF.